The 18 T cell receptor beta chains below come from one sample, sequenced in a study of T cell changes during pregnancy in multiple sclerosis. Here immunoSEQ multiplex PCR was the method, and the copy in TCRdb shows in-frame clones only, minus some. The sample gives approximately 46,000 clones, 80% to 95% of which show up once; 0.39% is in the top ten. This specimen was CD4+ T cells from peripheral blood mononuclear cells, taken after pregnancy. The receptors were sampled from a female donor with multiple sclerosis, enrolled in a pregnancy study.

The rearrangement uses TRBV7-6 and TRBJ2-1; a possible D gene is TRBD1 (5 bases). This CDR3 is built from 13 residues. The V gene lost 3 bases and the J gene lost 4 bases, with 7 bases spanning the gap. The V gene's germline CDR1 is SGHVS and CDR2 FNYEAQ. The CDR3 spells CASSFQGYNEQFF. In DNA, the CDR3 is TGTGCCAGCAGCTTTCAGGGTTACAATGAGCAGTTCTTC.

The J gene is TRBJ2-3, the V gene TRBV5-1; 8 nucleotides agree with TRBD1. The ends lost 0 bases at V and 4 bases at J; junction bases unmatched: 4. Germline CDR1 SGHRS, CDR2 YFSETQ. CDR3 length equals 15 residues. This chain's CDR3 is CASSLAGGGADTQYF. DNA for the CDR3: TGCGCCAGCAGCTTGGCAGGGGGCGGTGCAGATACGCAGTATTTT. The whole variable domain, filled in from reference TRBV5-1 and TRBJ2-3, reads KAGVTQTPRYLIKTRGQQVTLSCSPISGHRSVSWYQQTPGQGLQFLFEYFSETQRNKGNFPGRFSGRQFSNSRSEMNVSTLELGDSALYLCASSLAGGGADTQYFGPGTRLTVL.

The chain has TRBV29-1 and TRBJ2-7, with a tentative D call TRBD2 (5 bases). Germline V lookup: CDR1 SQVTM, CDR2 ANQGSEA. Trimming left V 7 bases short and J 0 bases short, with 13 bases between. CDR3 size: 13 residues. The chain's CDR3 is CSGRTASSYEQYF. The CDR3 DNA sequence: TGCAGCGGGCGGACTGCAAGCTCCTACGAGCAGTACTTC.

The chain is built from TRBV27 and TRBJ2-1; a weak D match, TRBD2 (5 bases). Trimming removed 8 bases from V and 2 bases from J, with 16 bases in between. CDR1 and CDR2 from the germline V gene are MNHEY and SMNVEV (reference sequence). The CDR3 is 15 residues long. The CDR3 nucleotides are TGTGCCAGCTCTGCCCGCGGAGGCACCTACAATGAGCAGTTCTTC. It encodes CASSARGGTYNEQFF.

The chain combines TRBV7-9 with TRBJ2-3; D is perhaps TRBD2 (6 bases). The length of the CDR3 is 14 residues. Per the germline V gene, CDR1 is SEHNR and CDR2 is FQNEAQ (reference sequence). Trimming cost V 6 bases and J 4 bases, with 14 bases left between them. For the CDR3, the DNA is TGTGCCAGCAGTCAATCCGGGGGTCCAGATACGCAGTATTTT. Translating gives CASSQSGGPDTQYF.

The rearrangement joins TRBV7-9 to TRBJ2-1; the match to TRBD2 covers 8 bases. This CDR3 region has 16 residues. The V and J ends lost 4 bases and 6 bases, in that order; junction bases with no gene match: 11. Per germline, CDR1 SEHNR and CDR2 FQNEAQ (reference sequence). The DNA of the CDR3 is TGTGCCAGCAGCTCCCTTAAGGCGGGAGGAGTCAATGAGCAGTTCTTC. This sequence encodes CASSSLKAGGVNEQFF.

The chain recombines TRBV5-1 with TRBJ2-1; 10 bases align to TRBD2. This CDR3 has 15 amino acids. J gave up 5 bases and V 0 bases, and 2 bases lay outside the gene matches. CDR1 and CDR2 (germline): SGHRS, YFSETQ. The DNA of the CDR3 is TGCGCCAGCAGCTTGGGGGGACTAGCGAACAATGAGCAGTTCTTC. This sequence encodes CASSLGGLANNEQFF.

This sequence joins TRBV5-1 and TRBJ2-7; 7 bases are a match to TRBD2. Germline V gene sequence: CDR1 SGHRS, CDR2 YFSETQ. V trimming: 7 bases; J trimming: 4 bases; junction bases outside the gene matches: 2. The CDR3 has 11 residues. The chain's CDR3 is CASGGGYEQYF. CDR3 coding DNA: TGCGCCAGCGGGGGGGGATACGAGCAGTACTTC. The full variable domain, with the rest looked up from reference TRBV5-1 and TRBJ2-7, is KAGVTQTPRYLIKTRGQQVTLSCSPISGHRSVSWYQQTPGQGLQFLFEYFSETQRNKGNFPGRFSGRQFSNSRSEMNVSTLELGDSALYLCASGGGYEQYFGPGTRLTVT.

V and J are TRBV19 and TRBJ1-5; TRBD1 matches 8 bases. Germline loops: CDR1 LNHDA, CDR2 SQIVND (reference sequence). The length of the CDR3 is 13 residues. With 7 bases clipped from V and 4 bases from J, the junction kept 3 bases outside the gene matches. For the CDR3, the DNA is TGTGCCAGTAATCAGGGGGCTAATCAGCCCCAGCATTTT. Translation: CASNQGANQPQHF. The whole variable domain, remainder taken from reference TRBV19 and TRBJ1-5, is DGGITQSPKYLFRKEGQNVTLSCEQNLNHDAMYWYRQDPGQGLRLIYYSQIVNDFQKGDIAEGYSVSREKKESFPLTVTSAQKNPTAFYLCASNQGANQPQHFGDGTRLSIL.

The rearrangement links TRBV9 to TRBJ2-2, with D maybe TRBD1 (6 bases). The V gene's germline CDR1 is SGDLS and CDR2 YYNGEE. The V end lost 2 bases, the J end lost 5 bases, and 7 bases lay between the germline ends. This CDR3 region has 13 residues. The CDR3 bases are TGTGCCAGCAGCGTTACAGGGACCGGGGAGCTGTTTTTT. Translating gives CASSVTGTGELFF.

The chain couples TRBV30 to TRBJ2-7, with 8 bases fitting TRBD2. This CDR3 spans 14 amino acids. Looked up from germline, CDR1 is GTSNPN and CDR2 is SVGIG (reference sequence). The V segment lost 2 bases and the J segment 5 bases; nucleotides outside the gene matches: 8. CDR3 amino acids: CAWSPGGGRHEQYF. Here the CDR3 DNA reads TGTGCCTGGAGTCCCGGGGGGGGCAGGCACGAGCAGTACTTC. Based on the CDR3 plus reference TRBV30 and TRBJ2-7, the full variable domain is SQTIHQWPATLVQPVGSPLSLECTVEGTSNPNLYWYRQAAGRGLQLLFYSVGIGQISSEVPQNLSASRPQDRQFILSSKKLLLSDSGFYLCAWSPGGGRHEQYFGPGTRLTVT.

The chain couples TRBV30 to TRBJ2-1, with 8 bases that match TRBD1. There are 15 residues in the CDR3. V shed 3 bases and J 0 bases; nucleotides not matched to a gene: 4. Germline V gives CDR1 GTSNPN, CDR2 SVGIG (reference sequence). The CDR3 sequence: CAWRRTGSSYNEQFF. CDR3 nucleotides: TGTGCCTGGAGGAGGACAGGGAGCTCCTACAATGAGCAGTTCTTC.

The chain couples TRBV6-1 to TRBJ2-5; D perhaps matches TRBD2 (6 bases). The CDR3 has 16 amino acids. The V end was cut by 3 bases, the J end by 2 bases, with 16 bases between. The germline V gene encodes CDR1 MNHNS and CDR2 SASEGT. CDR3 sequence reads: CASSEGLSGYQETQYF. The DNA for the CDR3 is TGTGCCAGCAGTGAGGGGTTAAGCGGGTATCAAGAGACCCAGTACTTC.

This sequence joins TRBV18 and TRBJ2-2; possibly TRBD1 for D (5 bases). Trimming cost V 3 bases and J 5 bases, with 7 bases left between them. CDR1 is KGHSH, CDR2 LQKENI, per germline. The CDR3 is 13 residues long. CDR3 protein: CASSPRVTGELFF. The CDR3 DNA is TGTGCCAGCTCACCCAGGGTGACCGGGGAGCTGTTTTTT. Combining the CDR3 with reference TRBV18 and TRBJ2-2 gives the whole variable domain NAGVMQNPRHLVRRRGQEARLRCSPMKGHSHVYWYRQLPEEGLKFMVYLQKENIIDESGMPKERFSAEFPKEGPSILRIQQVVRGDSAAYFCASSPRVTGELFFGEGSRLTVL.

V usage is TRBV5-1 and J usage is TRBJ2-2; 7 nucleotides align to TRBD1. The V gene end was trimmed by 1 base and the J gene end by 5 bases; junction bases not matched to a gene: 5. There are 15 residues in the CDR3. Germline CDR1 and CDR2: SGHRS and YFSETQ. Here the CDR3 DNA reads TGCGCCAGCAGCTTGAACGCACAGGGGACCGGGGAGCTGTTTTTT. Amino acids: CASSLNAQGTGELFF.

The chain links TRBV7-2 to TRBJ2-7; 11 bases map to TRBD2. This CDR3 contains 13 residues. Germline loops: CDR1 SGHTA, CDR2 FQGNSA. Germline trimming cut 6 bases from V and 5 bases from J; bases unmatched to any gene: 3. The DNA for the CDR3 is TGTGCCAGCAGACTAGCGGGAGTAAACGAGCAGTACTTC. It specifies CASRLAGVNEQYF.

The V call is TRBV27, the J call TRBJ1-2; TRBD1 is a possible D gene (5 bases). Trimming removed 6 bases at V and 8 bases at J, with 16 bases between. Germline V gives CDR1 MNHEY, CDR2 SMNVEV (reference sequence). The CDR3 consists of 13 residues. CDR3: CASSPQGSRGYTF. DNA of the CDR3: TGTGCCAGCAGCCCGCAGGGTTCCCGGGGCTACACCTTC.

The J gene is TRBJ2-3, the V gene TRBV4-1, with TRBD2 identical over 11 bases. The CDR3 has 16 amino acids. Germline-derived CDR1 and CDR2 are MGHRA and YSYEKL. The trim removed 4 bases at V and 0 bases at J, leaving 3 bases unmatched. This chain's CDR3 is CASSRLAGGSTDTQYF. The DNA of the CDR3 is TGCGCCAGCAGCCGTCTAGCGGGAGGCAGCACAGATACGCAGTATTTT.